This T cell receptor beta chain was found in a study of read filtering for tumor transcriptome and immune sequencing. Sampling of bone marrow took place during active disease in every patient. Trimming cost V 6 bases and J 4 bases, with 12 bases left between them. CDR3 length equals 13 residues. This library used around 400 ng RNA and molecular barcoded adaptors spanning alpha/delta and beta/gamma chains. TCRdb reprocessed the reads with MiXCR, giving one entry per CDR3 protein. The sample shows more than 70,000 distinct CDR3 sequences, roughly 21% of them seen only once. V gene TRBV12-3 or TRBV12-4 combines with J gene TRBJ2-5, with D tentatively TRBD2 (5 bases). The sequence was obtained from a donor aged 40 or over with multiple myeloma. Source material: a population of CD138-negative cells sorted from bone marrow. The CDR3 spells CASRTAGTETQYF. CDR3 nucleotide sequence: TGTGCCAGCAGGACGGCGGGTACAGAGACCCAGTACTTC.